This T cell receptor (beta chain) stems from a study of T cell repertoires in cytomegalovirus infection. This clonotype occurred a few times. What it binds is unknown. TCRdb processed the reads anew with MiXCR; each CDR3 protein has one entry. The top ten clones hold about 14% of a sample with about 890,000 distinct CDR3 sequences, roughly 30% of them seen once. Between the trimmed V and J ends, which lost 4 bases and 6 bases, there was a span of 12 bases. CDR3 size: 13 residues. Specimen: cultured CD8+ T cells from PBMCs, collected from culture after CMV antigen stimulation. The clonotype was recovered from a human donor in good health (CMV status not recorded). Some clones in this sample may be carry-over from other donors' samples. The rearrangement joins TRBV12-3 or TRBV12-4 to TRBJ1-2, with D possibly being TRBD1 (6 bases). CDR3 DNA sequence: TGTGCCAGCAGTTGGGGACATCAGGATGGCTACACCTTC. Translated: CASSWGHQDGYTF.